These 16 T cell receptor beta chains were sequenced from one sample in a study of Graves' ophthalmopathy and Graves' hyperthyroidism. RNA served as the template for amplifying TCR beta CDR3 regions. An opening RT-PCR round employed HTBI primers and preceded a second-round multiplex PCR. MiXCR, run by TCRdb on the multiplex PCR reads, gives a single entry per CDR3 protein. The sample shows just over 600,000 distinct CDR3 sequences, about 20% of them seen only once. Sequenced input: peripheral blood. These receptors originate from a woman aged 18-30 years with stable Graves' hyperthyroidism. Some clones in this sample may be carry-over from other donors' samples.

This clonotype came up a few times. The chain is built from TRBV18 and TRBJ1-5; tentative D call: TRBD1 (6 bases). Per the germline V gene, CDR1 is KGHSH and CDR2 is LQKENI. Trimming took off 4 bases at V and 3 bases at J, with 13 bases between the two ends. The CDR3 runs to 15 residues. DNA for the CDR3: TGTGCCAGCTCACAATCCAGGGGCGTCAATCAGCCCCAGCATTTT. It codes for CASSQSRGVNQPQHF.

This clonotype was seen ten or more times. The chain carries TRBV6-1 and TRBJ1-1; D gene uncertain. From germline, CDR1 is MNHNS and CDR2 SASEGT. The V and J ends lost 2 bases and 1 base respectively, with 23 bases between them. This CDR3 region has 19 residues. CDR3 nucleotide sequence: TGTGCCAGCAGTGAATCAGGAGGCGGCAGCTGGACTGGGAACACTGAAGCTTTCTTT. Translated: CASSESGGGSWTGNTEAFF.

The rearrangement uses TRBV6-5 and TRBJ2-5; the D is unclear. Germline CDR1 reads MNHEY; CDR2 reads SVGAGI. The CDR3 has 16 residues. V lost 3 bases and J 5 bases, leaving 19 bases between the germline ends. CDR3 sequence (DNA): TGTGCCAGCAGTTATTCACGGTACTGGGTTGGGGAGACCCAGTACTTC. This codes for CASSYSRYWVGETQYF.

This clonotype was seen repeatedly, ten times or more. The chain has TRBV28 and TRBJ2-5; D is tentatively TRBD1 or TRBD2 (5 bases each). CDR1 is MDHEN and CDR2 is SYDVKM in the germline V gene. The CDR3 length is 15 residues. The V end lost 7 bases, the J end lost 2 bases, and 17 bases lay between the germline ends. CDR3 coding DNA: TGTGCCAGCAACTCCTTAGGGGAGAAACAAGAGACCCAGTACTTC. Translated: CASNSLGEKQETQYF.

This clonotype appeared many times. This chain uses TRBV12-3 or TRBV12-4 with TRBJ1-2; unclear D gene. Trimming removed 6 bases at V and 2 bases at J, with 10 bases between. CDR3 size: 13 residues. CDR3 coding DNA: TGTGCCAGCAGCCAACAAGTCAACTATGGCTACACCTTC. Translation: CASSQQVNYGYTF.

The V call is TRBV10-3, the J call TRBJ1-5, with D perhaps TRBD1 (6 bases). The CDR3 is 13 amino acids. Trimming took 7 bases from V and 5 from J, leaving 12 bases between them. CDR1 is ENHRY, CDR2 SYGVKD, per germline. The DNA of the CDR3 is TGTGCCATCACGAGGGGGGCCGATCAGCCCCAGCATTTT. Amino acid sequence: CAITRGADQPQHF.

The rearrangement links TRBV19 to TRBJ2-2; tentatively, D is TRBD1 (5 bases). Germline CDR1 LNHDA, CDR2 SQIVND (reference sequence). The CDR3 is 14 residues long. V lost 5 bases and J 2 bases, leaving 9 bases between the germline ends. The CDR3 protein is CASSYRTNTGELFF. DNA for the CDR3: TGTGCCAGTAGTTACAGGACCAACACCGGGGAGCTGTTTTTT.

This clonotype was observed a single time. CDR3 in DNA: TGCGCCAGCAGCCAAGGATCTCTCGGGGACAGGGGCTACGAGCAGTACTTC. Translating it yields CASSQGSLGDRGYEQYF. The chain has TRBV4-1 and TRBJ2-7, with TRBD1 matching 10 bases. V shed 1 base, J shed 3 bases, and the junction held 9 bases outside the gene matches. CDR3 length: 17 residues. CDR1 is MGHRA and CDR2 is YSYEKL in the germline V gene.

This clonotype appeared a few times. V and J are TRBV12-3 or TRBV12-4 and TRBJ1-2; possibly TRBD1 for D (6 bases). The V and J ends lost 2 bases and 6 bases respectively, with 16 bases between them. The CDR3 covers 15 residues. The CDR3 is CASSLWGGVTDGYTF. In nucleotides, the CDR3 is TGTGCCAGCAGTTTATGGGGGGGCGTGACGGATGGCTACACCTTC.

This clonotype was counted ten times or more. J is TRBJ1-5 and V is TRBV12-3 or TRBV12-4; TRBD1 is a possible D gene (6 bases). Trimming removed 6 bases at V and 3 bases at J, with 9 bases between. The CDR3 consists of 13 residues. Here the CDR3 reads CASRRDNNQPQHF. CDR3 in DNA: TGTGCCAGCAGACGGGACAACAATCAGCCCCAGCATTTT.

V usage is TRBV6-1 and J usage is TRBJ2-7; tentatively, D is TRBD1 or TRBD2 (5 bases each). V was cut by 4 bases and J by 7 bases, with 17 bases left in between. CDR3 length: 14 amino acids. CDR1 MNHNS and CDR2 SASEGT come from the germline V gene. The CDR3: CASSARAPGGEQYF. DNA for the CDR3: TGTGCCAGCAGTGCAAGGGCGCCTGGGGGTGAGCAGTACTTC.

In this sample, this clonotype turned up a few times. The rearrangement uses TRBV20-1 and TRBJ2-5, with 8 bases aligning to TRBD1. J gave up 1 base and V 3 bases, and 10 bases lay outside the gene matches. Germline V gives CDR1 DFQATT, CDR2 SNEGSKA (reference sequence). CDR3 length: 16 residues. CDR3 in amino acids: CSASQPQGGFQETQYF. Written as DNA, the CDR3 is TGCAGTGCTAGTCAACCACAGGGGGGATTCCAAGAGACCCAGTACTTC.

CDR3 loop: CASTTEQGARETQYF. CDR3 sequence (DNA): TGTGCCAGTACCACTGAACAGGGGGCGCGAGAGACCCAGTACTTC. The V and J genes are TRBV19 and TRBJ2-5; TRBD1 agrees at 9 bases. V dropped 7 bases and J dropped 4; count of bases not matched to a gene: 10. The CDR3 has 15 amino acids. Germline CDR1 and CDR2: LNHDA and SQIVND (reference sequence).

The gene calls are TRBV24-1 and TRBJ2-5; D is possibly TRBD1 (5 bases). Per germline, CDR1 KGHDR and CDR2 SFDVKD. The V end was cut by 1 base, the J end by 6 bases, with 8 bases between. The CDR3 is 13 amino acids. The CDR3 DNA sequence: TGTGCCACCAGTGATTTAGACAGACAGACCCAGTACTTC. Translated: CATSDLDRQTQYF.

A single count supports this clonotype. Given a much more abundant clone one base away, this may be a read error. V and J are TRBV19 and TRBJ2-6, with TRBD1 as a possible D gene (5 bases). The CDR3 has 15 amino acids. The germline gives CDR1 LNHDA, CDR2 SQIVND (reference sequence). CDR3 region: CASSPWSSGANALTF. In nucleotides, the CDR3 is TGTGCCAGTAGTCCGTGGAGCTCTGGGGCCAACGCCCTGACTTTC.

Only one count was recorded for this clonotype. The chain uses TRBV12-3 or TRBV12-4 and TRBJ2-7, with D possibly being TRBD1 (6 bases). Trimming removed 5 bases at V and 4 bases at J, with 12 bases between. The CDR3 has 13 residues. CDR3 bases: TGTGCCAGCAGTCTTTGGACAGCTTACGAGCAGTACTTC. Translating gives CASSLWTAYEQYF.